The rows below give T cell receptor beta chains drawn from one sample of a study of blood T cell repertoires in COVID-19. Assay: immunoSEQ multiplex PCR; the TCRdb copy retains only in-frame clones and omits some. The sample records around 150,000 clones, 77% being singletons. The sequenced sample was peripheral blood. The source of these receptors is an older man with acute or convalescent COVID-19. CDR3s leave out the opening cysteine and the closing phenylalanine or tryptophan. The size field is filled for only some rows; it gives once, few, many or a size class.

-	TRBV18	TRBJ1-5	ASSRASNQPQH
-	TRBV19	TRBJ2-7	ASSPTTAGEQY
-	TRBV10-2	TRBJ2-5	ASRHSPGLAQETQY
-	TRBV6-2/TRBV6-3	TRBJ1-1	ASSYGTLNTEAF
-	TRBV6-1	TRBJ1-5	ASSDPQPQH
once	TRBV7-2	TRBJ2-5	ASSLGTGPQETQY
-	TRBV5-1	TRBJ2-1	ASSIRGMDGGYNEQF
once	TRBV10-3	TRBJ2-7	ATQIRGGEQY
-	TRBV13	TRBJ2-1	ASSLYRKAGYNEQF
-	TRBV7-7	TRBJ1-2	ASSLARGQGVYPSIGYT
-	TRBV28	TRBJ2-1	ASRYYIASGSYNEQF
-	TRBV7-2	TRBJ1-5	ASSLVRDNQPQH
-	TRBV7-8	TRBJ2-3	ASSGTSGLGGTDTQY
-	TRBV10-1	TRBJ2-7	ASSFFYRDSYEQY
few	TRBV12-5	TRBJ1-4	ASGLTIDTGDEKLF
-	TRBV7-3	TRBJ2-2	ASSPEDRHGELF
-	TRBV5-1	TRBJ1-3	ASSPGGLSSGNTIY
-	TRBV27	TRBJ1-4	ASSGQGIDEKLF
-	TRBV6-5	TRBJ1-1	ASTGTLLNTEAF
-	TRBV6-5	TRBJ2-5	ASRPGQTGETQY
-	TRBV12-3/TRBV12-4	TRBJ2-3	ASSFREGDTQY
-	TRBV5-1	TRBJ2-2	ASSLAPGQTRELF
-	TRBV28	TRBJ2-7	ATEDDRATYEQY
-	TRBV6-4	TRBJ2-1	ASSVLAGLSYNEQF
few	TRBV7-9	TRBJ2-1	ASSLVDRGTEQF
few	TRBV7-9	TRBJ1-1	ASGRDISNTEAF
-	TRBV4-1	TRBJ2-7	ASSQDAGTGFYEQY
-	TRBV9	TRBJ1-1	ASSPYRRGTEAF
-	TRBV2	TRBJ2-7	ASSEWELPLSYEQY
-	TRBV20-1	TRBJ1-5	SASGGDRRNQPQH
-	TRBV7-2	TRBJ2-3	ASSLTGTSGRDTQY
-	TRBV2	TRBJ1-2	ASSETGDLGYT
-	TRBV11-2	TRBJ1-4	ASSLSAGRREKLF
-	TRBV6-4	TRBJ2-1	ASSELAGSYNEQF